This TCR beta chain was captured by sequencing in a study of shared clonotypes between healthy human individuals. For the study at large: There were three CD4 naive, three CD4 memory, two CD8 naive and one CD8 memory plates per donor.

Germline assignment: CDR1 MRHNA and CDR2 SNTAGT. This CDR3 spans 18 amino acids. The ends were cut back, 3 bases at V and 2 bases at J, with 22 bases in the middle. The protocol was immunoSEQ multiplex PCR, while the TCRdb copy is restricted to in-frame clones and leaves out a portion. The table shows roughly 530,000 clones, with around 96% occurring only once. The clonotype comes from a woman aged 25 to 39 in good health. The sample taken for sequencing was naive CD4+ T cells sorted from blood. The sample's subset: CD45RA+ positively selected. This rearrangement joins TRBV6-4 to TRBJ2-5, with D tentatively TRBD1 (7 bases). The CDR3 bases are TGTGCCAGCAGTGAAGAGGAGGGACAGTACCGGGGACAAGAGACCCAGTACTTC. Its translation: CASSEEEGQYRGQETQYF.